The clone carrying this T cell receptor (beta chain) was recorded at least ten times. The CDR3 regions of TCR beta were amplified from RNA transcripts. TCR CDR3 regions were first amplified by RT-PCR with HTBI primers. Each CDR3 protein gets one entry after TCRdb re-called the multiplex PCR reads with MiXCR. Of 400,000 to 450,000 distinct CDR3 sequences in the sample, roughly 14% are singletons; the top ten hold about 13%. The entry originates in a study of T cells in Graves' hyperthyroidism and ophthalmopathy. Trimming removed 6 bases from V and 7 bases from J; junction bases left unmatched: 5. There are 14 residues in the CDR3.

The receptor's source is a man between 18 and 35 years old with Graves' ophthalmopathy. Sequencing was done on a sample of blood. The J gene is TRBJ2-2, the V gene TRBV12-3 or TRBV12-4; 10 positions match TRBD2. CDR3 DNA: TGTGCCAGCAGACTAGCGGGAATGTACGGGGAGCTGTTTTTT. This translates into CASRLAGMYGELFF.